A single sample is the source of the 6 T cell receptor beta chains below, sequenced in a study of blood T cell repertoires in COVID-19. This table comes from immunoSEQ multiplex PCR, and its TCRdb copy is limited to in-frame clones, with some not included. The data contain 50,000 to 75,000 clones, around 73% of them singletons. Sequences were obtained from peripheral blood. These receptors all come from a man in his fifties or sixties with COVID-19, enrolled during active disease.

This clone was observed many times. The V and J genes are TRBV2 and TRBJ2-7, with TRBD2 as a possible D gene (5 bases). Deletions cut 6 bases from V and 3 bases from J, with 18 bases between. CDR3 length: 15 amino acids. Germline V gives CDR1 SNHLY, CDR2 FYNNEI. CDR3 loop: CASRGVEADVYEQYF. CDR3 coding DNA: TGTGCCAGCAGGGGAGTTGAGGCGGATGTCTACGAGCAGTACTTC.

This clone was seen a handful of times. The chain has TRBV20-1 and TRBJ2-7; 7 positions agree with TRBD2. The CDR3 has 14 amino acids. J was trimmed by 3 bases and V by 3 bases; bases with no gene match: 8. CDR1 and CDR2 from the germline V gene are DFQATT and SNEGSKA (reference sequence). CDR3 amino acids: CSASKGLIYYEQYF. The CDR3 nucleotides are TGCAGTGCTAGTAAGGGACTAATTTACTACGAGCAGTACTTC.

The V and J genes are TRBV5-6 and TRBJ2-1, with D perhaps matching TRBD2 (5 bases). Trimming pared 0 bases from V and 14 bases from J, leaving 12 bases between. Germline V gene sequence: CDR1 SGHDT, CDR2 YYEEEE. CDR3 size: 12 residues. CDR3 loop: CASSLVHTGEFF. CDR3 coding DNA: TGTGCCAGCAGCTTGGTGCATACCGGGGAGTTCTTC.

This clone was seen only a few times. This rearrangement joins TRBV7-6 to TRBJ1-6; D gene unclear. V was trimmed by 5 bases and J by 7 bases, leaving 6 bases between them. CDR3 length: 12 amino acids. Germline loops: CDR1 SGHVS, CDR2 FNYEAQ. CDR3 sequence: CASSQQNSPLHF. The CDR3 nucleotides read TGTGCCAGCAGCCAACAGAATTCACCCCTCCACTTT.

The CDR3 nucleotides are TGTGCCAGCAGTAGGGACAGACAAGAGACCCAGTACTTC. It codes for CASSRDRQETQYF. V and J are TRBV2 and TRBJ2-5; TRBD1 matches at 7 bases. The ends lost 5 bases at V and 2 bases at J; junction bases unmatched: 2. This CDR3 comprises 13 residues. Germline V CDR1 and CDR2: SNHLY, FYNNEI.

The gene calls are TRBV10-2 and TRBJ2-7, with TRBD1 matching over 11 bases. J gave up 6 bases and V 7 bases, and 5 bases lay outside the gene matches. This CDR3 is 13 amino acids long. Per the germline V gene, CDR1 is WSHSY and CDR2 is SAAADI. CDR3 sequence: CASIGQGAGEQYF. For the CDR3, the DNA is TGCGCCAGCATTGGACAGGGGGCAGGCGAGCAGTACTTC.